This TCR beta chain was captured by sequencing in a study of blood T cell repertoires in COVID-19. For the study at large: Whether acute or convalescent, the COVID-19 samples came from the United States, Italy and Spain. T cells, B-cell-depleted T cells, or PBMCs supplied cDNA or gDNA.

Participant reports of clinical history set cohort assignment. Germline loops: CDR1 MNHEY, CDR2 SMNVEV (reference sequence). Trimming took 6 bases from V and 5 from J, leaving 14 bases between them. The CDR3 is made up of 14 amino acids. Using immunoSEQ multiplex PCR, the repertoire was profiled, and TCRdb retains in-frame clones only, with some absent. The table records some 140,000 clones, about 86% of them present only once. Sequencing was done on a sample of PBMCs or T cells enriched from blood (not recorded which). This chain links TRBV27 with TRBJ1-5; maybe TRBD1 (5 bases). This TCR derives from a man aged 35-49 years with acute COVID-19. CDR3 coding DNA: TGTGCCAGCAGCGGGGGGAGGGGCGATCAGCCCCAGCATTTT. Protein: CASSGGRGDQPQHF.